This TCR beta chain was sequenced during a study of cytomegalovirus exposure and HLA in healthy donors. Study-level background: An early release of data contained about 85 million unique TCRs, which came from HLA-typed donors.

Study observations and caveats: Indistinguishable V segments, including TRBV6-2 and TRBV6-3, were excluded. Some TCR beta chains (roughly 160 of them) were listed as cytomegalovirus-associated. No immune exposure information besides CMV serostatus was available.

Germline loops: CDR1 SGDLS, CDR2 YYNGEE. Trimming pared 3 bases from V and 0 bases from J, leaving 15 bases between. The CDR3 spans 16 residues. Turning to this clone: Its antigen remains unidentified.

60 Vbeta and 13 Jbeta primers were used in PCR. Here immunoSEQ multiplex PCR was the method, and the copy in TCRdb shows in-frame clones only, minus some. The sample has more than 140,000 clones; 64% are singletons. This TCR came from a woman aged 30 to 39 in good health and CMV-seropositive. Sequenced material: PBMCs. The chain couples TRBV9 to TRBJ1-1, with D hard to call. The CDR3, as DNA: TGTGCCAGCAGCGCGGGGTATTCGGGCATGAACACTGAAGCTTTCTTT. This codes for CASSAGYSGMNTEAFF.